This TCR beta chain is drawn from a study of T cell responses to AZD1222 COVID-19 vaccine (dated by TCRdb to the early 2020s). Turning to the overall study: AZD1222 recipients whose second dose came at about 4 weeks and those whose second dose came at about 12 weeks were combined into one group, since spike-specific TCR depth and breadth did not differ between the two schedules. A total of about 230 trial participants underwent TCR sequencing, of whom 200 to 220 received two doses of AZD1222 and some 26 received two doses of the MenACWY control vaccine. Trial participants were enrolled into age subgroups of 18-55, 56-69 and 70-plus years, which contained around 140, 26 and 57 TCR-sequenced participants, respectively.

The CDR3 regions of human TCRbeta chains were subjected to immunosequencing. Turning to the authors' computational methods: TCRs in the repertoires were compared against a reference library of SARS-CoV-2-specific TCRs that had been generated with the MIRA antigen-specificity platform. Breadth was defined as the fraction of unique TCRs that were SARS-CoV-2-associated. Depth was defined as the fraction of total T cells that were SARS-CoV-2-associated. Using the MIRA data, each spike-specific TCR was mapped to the spike region that the TCR reacts to and placed in a CD4 or CD8 class. Log10-transformed breadth and depth values were compared by one-way ANOVA with Sidak's multiple comparisons tests. In its TCRdb copy, this immuneACCESS table keeps in-frame sequences only and misses some clones. Where compared with another copy, unresolved V genes explain less than half of these, and the others have no known cause. Clone size and V and J calls were adopted from that table, with D and trimming inferred from the DNA. The sample table shows approximately 80,000 clones, and 70% to 90% are seen once. The ten biggest clones cover 22% of the sample.

The time point label on this specimen signifies: baseline before first vaccination. The vaccinee samples were drawn from two UK trials, COV001 and COV002, one of which was a single-blind randomized controlled phase 2/3 trial testing AZD1222 (ChAdOx1 nCoV-19) in healthy adults. Trial participant PBMC samples were collected at day 0 and day 28 after the second dose for TCRbeta chain sequencing. As regards this clone: The antigen it binds to is not known. Base-call qualities are not available, and no considerably larger clone is one nucleotide away.

Paper-wide results and their limitations: In the small 56-69-year group, the increase in depth fell short of significance, most likely because of low power. Conclusions about previously exposed vaccinees are limited because only a handful of AZD1222 recipients were SARS-CoV-2 seropositive at baseline. A significant rise in spike-specific TCR breadth and depth was observed after two AZD1222 doses relative to day 0 and relative to MenACWY recipients. Participants were mostly white British, with more females than males. The authors suggested clonal diversity may have been underestimated. Because no day 14 peak-response samples were available, repertoires were characterized only after the peak T cell response. Reportedly, almost half of the unique spike-specific TCRs recognized epitopes lying outside the regions that are mutated in the B.1.351 and B.1.1.7 variants. Vaccine-associated CD4 TCRs spanned the whole spike protein, with dominant responses in regions 160-218 and 743-854.

For CDR1 and CDR2, the germline V gene lists SGHAT and FQNNGV. At the junction V is shortened by 1 base and J by 2 bases, with 12 bases in between. Measured from the cysteine to the phenylalanine, the CDR3 is 16 residues long. Only CDR3 DNA is held: 48 bases, read in frame from base 1. The sequence came from an adult in good health. The rearranged chain carries TRBV11-2 and TRBJ2-1; 5 matching bases give a weak D call of TRBD2. The sequences come from peripheral blood, collected on day 0 of AZD1222 vaccination. CDR3 reads: CASSLGRLYAYNEQFF. At the DNA level, the sequence is TGTGCCAGCAGCTTAGGGAGACTATACGCCTACAATGAGCAGTTCTTC. With all but the CDR3 taken from the reference TRBV11-2 and TRBJ2-1 genes, the full variable domain is: EAGVAQSPRYKIIEKRQSVAFWCNPISGHATLYWYQQILGQGPKLLIQFQNNGVVDDSQLPKDRFSAERLKGVDSTLKIQPAKLEDSAVYLCASSLGRLYAYNEQFFGPGTRLTVL.